This T cell receptor beta chain was profiled in a study of blood T cell repertoires in COVID-19. Measured with immunoSEQ multiplex PCR; TCRdb has only the in-frame clones, and not every one. The table shows just over 350,000 clones, with 75% to 90% occurring only once. Trimming removed 5 bases from V and 0 bases from J; junction bases left unmatched: 7. The CDR3 totals 14 residues. Germline CDR1 GTSNPN, CDR2 SVGIG (reference sequence). The sample was peripheral blood. The V and J genes are TRBV30 and TRBJ2-7; TRBD2 matches at 7 bases. The source of this sequence is a woman aged 55-70 years with COVID-19, enrolled during active disease. This CDR3 is CAWGRAGSSYEQYF. DNA for the CDR3: TGTGCCTGGGGGAGGGCAGGTAGCTCCTACGAGCAGTACTTC.